This is a list of T cell receptor beta chains from one sample in a study of shared clonotypes between healthy human individuals. Only in-frame clones appear in the TCRdb table, and some are missing; sequencing was by immunoSEQ multiplex PCR. The sample carries around 2,000,000 clones, 85% to 95% recorded once. The material sequenced was naive CD8+ T cells from PBMCs. All receptors derive from a man younger than 35 in good health. Some clones in this sample may be carry-over from other donors' samples. Each CDR3 is given with its conserved first and last residue. A D gene is named only where the DNA matches it firmly. Clone size is shown for a subset of rows, as once, few, many or a class of expanded clone.

j_call	d_call	v_call	clone_size	cdr3_nt	cdr3_aa
TRBJ2-1	.	TRBV19	.	TGTGCCAGTAGTATGTCTGTCTCCTACAATGAGCAGTTCTTC	CASSMSVSYNEQFF
TRBJ2-7	.	TRBV7-9	.	TGTGCCAGCACCTCTAAACAGGGTCCCGAGCAGTACTTC	CASTSKQGPEQYF
TRBJ2-1	.	TRBV28	once	TGTGCCAGCAGTTCCCTGGGGCGGGCCCTCTCCTACAATGAGCAGTTCTTC	CASSSLGRALSYNEQFF
TRBJ2-1	.	TRBV4-3	.	TGCGCCAGCAGCCAAGCTGGGACCCATTTGGACAATGAGCAGTTCTTC	CASSQAGTHLDNEQFF
TRBJ1-2	TRBD1	TRBV4-1	.	TGCGCCAGCAGCCCCACGACAGGGGGAGTATACGGCTACACCTTC	CASSPTTGGVYGYTF
TRBJ2-2	.	TRBV13	.	TGTGCCAGCAGCCCCCCTAGGGGGGGCGGTAGGTCCGGGGAGCTGTTTTTT	CASSPPRGGGRSGELFF
TRBJ2-7	TRBD2	TRBV2	.	TGTGCCAGCAGTGAAGCGGCTAGCGGGATGGGATCCTACGAGCAGTACTTC	CASSEAASGMGSYEQYF
TRBJ2-7	.	TRBV6-1	.	TGTGCCAGCGCAGTCATTACTTACGAGCAGTACTTC	CASAVITYEQYF
TRBJ2-7	TRBD1	TRBV7-9	once	TGTGCCAGCAGCTTGGGACAGGGGGTTGTGAACGAGCAGTACTTC	CASSLGQGVVNEQYF
TRBJ2-1	.	TRBV7-9	once	TGTGCCACCCCTCGGGGAGCGTCCTACAATGAGCAGTTCTTC	CATPRGASYNEQFF